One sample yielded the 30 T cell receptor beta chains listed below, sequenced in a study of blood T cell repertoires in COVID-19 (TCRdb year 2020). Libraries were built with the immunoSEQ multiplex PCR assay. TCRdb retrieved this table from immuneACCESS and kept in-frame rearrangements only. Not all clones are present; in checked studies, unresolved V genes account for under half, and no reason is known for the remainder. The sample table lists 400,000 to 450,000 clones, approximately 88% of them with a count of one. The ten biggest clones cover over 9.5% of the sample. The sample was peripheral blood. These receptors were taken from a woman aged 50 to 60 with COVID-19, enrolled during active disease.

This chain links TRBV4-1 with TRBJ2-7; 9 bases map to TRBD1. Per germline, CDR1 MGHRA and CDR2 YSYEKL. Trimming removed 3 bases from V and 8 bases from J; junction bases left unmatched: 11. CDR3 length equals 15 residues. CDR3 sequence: CASSHLRDRADKQYF. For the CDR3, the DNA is TGCGCCAGCAGCCATCTCCGGGACAGGGCCGATAAGCAGTACTTC.

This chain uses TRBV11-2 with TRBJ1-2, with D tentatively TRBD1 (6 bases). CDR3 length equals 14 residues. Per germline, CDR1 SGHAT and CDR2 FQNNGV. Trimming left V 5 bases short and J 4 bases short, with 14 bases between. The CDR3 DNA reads TGTGCCAGCAGCCCCGCGGGAGGGGGCTATGGCTACACCTTC. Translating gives CASSPAGGGYGYTF.

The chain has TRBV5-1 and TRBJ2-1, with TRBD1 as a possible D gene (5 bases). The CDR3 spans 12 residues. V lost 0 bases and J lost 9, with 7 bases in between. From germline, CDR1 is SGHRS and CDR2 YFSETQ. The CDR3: CASSLDRFEQFF. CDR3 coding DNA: TGCGCCAGCAGCTTGGACAGGTTTGAGCAGTTCTTC.

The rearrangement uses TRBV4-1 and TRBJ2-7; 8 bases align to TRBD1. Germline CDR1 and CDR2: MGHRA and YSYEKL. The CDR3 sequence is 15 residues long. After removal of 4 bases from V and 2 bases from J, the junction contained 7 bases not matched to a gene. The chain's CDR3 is CASSPRTGNTYEQYF. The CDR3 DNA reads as TGCGCCAGCAGCCCAAGGACAGGGAATACCTACGAGCAGTACTTC.

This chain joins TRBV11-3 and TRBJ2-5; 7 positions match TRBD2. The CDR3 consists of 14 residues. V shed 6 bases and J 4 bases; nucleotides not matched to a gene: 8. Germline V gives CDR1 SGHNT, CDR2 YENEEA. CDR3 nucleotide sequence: TGTGCCAGCAGTTCAGGGAGGGAAGGAGAGACCCAGTACTTC. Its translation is CASSSGREGETQYF. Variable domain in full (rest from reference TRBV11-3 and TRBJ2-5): EAGVVQSPRYKIIEKKQPVAFWCNPISGHNTLYWYLQNLGQGPELLIRYENEEAVDDSQLPKDRFSAERLKGVDSTLKIQPAELGDSAVYLCASSSGREGETQYFGPGTRLLVL.

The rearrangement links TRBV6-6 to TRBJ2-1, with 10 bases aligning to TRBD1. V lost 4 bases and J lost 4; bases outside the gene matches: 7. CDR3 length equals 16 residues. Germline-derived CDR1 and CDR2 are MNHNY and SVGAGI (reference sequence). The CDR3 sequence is CASSSPDRGPYNEQFF. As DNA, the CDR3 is TGTGCCAGCAGTTCCCCAGACAGGGGGCCTTACAATGAGCAGTTCTTC.

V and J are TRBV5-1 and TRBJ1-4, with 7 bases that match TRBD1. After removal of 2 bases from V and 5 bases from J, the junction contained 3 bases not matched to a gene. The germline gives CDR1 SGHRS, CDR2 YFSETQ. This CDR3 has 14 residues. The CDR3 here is CASSLSTGNEKLFF. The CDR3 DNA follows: TGCGCCAGCAGCTTATCGACAGGGAATGAAAAACTGTTTTTT. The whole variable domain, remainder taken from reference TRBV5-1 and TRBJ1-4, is KAGVTQTPRYLIKTRGQQVTLSCSPISGHRSVSWYQQTPGQGLQFLFEYFSETQRNKGNFPGRFSGRQFSNSRSEMNVSTLELGDSALYLCASSLSTGNEKLFFGSGTQLSVL.

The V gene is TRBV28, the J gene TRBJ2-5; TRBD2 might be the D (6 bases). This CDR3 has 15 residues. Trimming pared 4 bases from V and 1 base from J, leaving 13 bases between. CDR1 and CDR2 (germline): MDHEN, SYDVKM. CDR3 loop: CASSSPLGGQETQYF. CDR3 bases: TGTGCCAGCAGTTCCCCTCTGGGGGGCCAAGAGACCCAGTACTTC.

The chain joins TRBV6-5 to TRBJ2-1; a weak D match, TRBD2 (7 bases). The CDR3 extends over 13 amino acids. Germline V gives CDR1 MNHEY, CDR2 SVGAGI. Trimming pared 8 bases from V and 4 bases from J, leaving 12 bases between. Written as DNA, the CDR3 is TGTGCCAGCGCGGGGGCCTTGTACAATGAGCAGTTCTTC. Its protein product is CASAGALYNEQFF.

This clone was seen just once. For the CDR3, the DNA is TGCGCCAGCAGTGACCCCGGGACTAGCGGTCACACCGGGGAGCTGTTTTTT. Its protein is CASSDPGTSGHTGELFF. The V gene is TRBV10-1, the J gene TRBJ2-2, with 11 nucleotides matching TRBD2. The CDR3 has 17 amino acids. V was pared by 3 bases and J by 3 bases, with 6 bases of the junction left unmatched. Germline V lookup: CDR1 WNHNN, CDR2 SYGVQD (reference sequence).

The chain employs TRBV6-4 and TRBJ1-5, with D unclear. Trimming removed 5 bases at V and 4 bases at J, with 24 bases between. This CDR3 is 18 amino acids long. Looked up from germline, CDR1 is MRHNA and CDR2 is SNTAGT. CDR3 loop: CASSLPVRVHGINQPQHF. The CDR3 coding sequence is TGTGCCAGCAGTCTTCCAGTCCGGGTACACGGTATAAATCAGCCCCAGCATTTT.

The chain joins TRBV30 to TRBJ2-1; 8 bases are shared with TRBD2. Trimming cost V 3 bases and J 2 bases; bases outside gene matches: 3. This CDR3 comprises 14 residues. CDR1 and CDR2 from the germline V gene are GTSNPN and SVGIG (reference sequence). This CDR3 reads CAWSGGVAYNEQFF. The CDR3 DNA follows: TGTGCCTGGAGCGGGGGGGTCGCCTACAATGAGCAGTTCTTC.

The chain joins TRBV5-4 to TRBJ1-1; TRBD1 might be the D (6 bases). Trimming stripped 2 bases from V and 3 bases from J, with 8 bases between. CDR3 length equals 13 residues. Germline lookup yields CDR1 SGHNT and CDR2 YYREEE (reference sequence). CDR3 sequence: CASSFSGDTEAFF. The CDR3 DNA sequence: TGTGCCAGCAGCTTTTCAGGGGACACTGAAGCTTTCTTT.

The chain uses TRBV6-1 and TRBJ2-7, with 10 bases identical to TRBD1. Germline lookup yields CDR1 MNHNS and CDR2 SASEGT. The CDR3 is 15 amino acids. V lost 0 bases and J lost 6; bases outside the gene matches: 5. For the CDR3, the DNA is TGTGCCAGCAGTGAAGCTTTGGGACAGGGGACCGAGCAGTACTTC. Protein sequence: CASSEALGQGTEQYF.

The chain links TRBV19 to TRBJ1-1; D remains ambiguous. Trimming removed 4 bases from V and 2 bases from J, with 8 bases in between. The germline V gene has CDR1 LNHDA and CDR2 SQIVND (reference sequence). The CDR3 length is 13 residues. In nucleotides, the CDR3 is TGTGCCAGTAGTAATGGACTTAACACTGAAGCTTTCTTT. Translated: CASSNGLNTEAFF.

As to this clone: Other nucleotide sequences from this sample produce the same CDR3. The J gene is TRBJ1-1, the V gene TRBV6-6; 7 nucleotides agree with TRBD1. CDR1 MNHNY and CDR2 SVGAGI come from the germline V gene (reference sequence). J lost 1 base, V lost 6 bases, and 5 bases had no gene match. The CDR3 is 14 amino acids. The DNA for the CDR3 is TGTGCCAGCAGGCCGGGACAGACGAACACTGAAGCTTTCTTT. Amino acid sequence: CASRPGQTNTEAFF.

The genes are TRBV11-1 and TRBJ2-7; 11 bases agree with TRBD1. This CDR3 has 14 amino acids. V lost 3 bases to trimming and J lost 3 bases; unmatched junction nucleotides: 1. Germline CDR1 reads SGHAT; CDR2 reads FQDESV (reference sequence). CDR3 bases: TGTGCCAGCAGCTTGGGGACAGGGGGCTACGAGCAGTACTTC. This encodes CASSLGTGGYEQYF.

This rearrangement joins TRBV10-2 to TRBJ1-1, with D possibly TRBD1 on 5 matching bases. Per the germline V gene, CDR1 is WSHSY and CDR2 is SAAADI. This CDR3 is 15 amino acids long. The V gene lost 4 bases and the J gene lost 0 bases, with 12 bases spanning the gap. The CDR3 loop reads CASSVAGKVNTEAFF. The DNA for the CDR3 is TGCGCCAGCAGTGTGGCAGGGAAGGTGAACACTGAAGCTTTCTTT.

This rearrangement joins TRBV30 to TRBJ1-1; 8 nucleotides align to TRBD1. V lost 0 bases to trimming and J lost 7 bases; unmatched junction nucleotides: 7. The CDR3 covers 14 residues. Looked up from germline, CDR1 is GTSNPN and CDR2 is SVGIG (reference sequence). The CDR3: CAWSVGTGTIEAFF. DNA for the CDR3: TGTGCCTGGAGTGTAGGGACAGGCACAATTGAAGCTTTCTTT.

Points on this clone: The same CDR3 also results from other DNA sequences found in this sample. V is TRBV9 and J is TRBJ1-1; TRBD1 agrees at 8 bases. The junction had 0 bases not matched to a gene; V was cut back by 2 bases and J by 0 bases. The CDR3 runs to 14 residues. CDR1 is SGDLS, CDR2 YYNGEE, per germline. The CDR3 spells CASSVDRVNTEAFF. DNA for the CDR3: TGTGCCAGCAGCGTGGACAGGGTGAACACTGAAGCTTTCTTT.

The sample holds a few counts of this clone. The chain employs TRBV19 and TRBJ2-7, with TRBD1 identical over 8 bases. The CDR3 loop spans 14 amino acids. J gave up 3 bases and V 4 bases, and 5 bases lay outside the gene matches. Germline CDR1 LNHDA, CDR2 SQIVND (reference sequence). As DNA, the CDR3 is TGTGCCAGTAGTAGGGGAGGACAGGGCTACGAGCAGTACTTC. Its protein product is CASSRGGQGYEQYF.

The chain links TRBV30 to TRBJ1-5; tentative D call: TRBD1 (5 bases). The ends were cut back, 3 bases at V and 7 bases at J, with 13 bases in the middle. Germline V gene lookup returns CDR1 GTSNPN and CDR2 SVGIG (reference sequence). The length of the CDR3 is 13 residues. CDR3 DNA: TGTGCCTGGAGCCGGGGGTCGGAACAGCCCCAGCATTTT. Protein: CAWSRGSEQPQHF.

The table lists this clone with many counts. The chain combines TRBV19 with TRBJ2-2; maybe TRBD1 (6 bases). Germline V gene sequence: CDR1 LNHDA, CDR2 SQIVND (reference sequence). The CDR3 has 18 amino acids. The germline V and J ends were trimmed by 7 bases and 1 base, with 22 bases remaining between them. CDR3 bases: TGTGCCAGTAAACGGGACAACTTCGGTCTAGTGAACACCGGGGAGCTGTTTTTT. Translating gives CASKRDNFGLVNTGELFF.

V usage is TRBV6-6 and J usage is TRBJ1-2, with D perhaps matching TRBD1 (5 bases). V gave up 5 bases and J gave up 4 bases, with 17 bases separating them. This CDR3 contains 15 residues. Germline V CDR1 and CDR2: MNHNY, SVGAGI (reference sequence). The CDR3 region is CASSPGGRDGYGYTF. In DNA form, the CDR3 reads TGTGCCAGCAGTCCTGGGGGGAGGGACGGCTATGGCTACACCTTC.

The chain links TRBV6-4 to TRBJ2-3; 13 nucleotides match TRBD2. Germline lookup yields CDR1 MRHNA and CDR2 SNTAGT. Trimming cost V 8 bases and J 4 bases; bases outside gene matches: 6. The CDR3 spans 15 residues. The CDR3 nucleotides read TGTGCCAGCGCTACTAGCGGGGGGGCTGCAGATACGCAGTATTTT. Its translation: CASATSGGAADTQYF.

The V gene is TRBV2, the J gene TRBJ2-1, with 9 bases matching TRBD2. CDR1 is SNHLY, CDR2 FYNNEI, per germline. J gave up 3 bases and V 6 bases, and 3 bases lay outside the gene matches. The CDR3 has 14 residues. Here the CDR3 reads CASRDSGGYNEQFF. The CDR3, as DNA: TGTGCCAGCAGAGATAGCGGGGGCTACAATGAGCAGTTCTTC.

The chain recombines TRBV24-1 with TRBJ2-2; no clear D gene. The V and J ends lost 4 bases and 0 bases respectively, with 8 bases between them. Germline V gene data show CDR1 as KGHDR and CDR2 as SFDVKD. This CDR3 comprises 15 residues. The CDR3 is CATSDPTSNTGELFF. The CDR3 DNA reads TGTGCCACCAGTGACCCGACATCGAACACCGGGGAGCTGTTTTTT.

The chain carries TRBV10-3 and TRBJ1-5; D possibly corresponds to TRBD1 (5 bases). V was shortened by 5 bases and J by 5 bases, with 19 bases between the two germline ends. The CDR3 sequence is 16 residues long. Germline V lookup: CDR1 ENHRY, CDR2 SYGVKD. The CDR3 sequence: CAISSSFGGRDQPQHF. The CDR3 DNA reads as TGTGCCATCAGTTCGTCCTTTGGGGGGAGGGATCAGCCCCAGCATTTT.

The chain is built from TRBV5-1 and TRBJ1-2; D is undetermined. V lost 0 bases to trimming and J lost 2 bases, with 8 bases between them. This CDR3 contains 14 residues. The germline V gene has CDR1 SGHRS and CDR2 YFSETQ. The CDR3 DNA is TGCGCCAGCAGCTTGGTGGCAGTAAACTATGGCTACACCTTC. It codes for CASSLVAVNYGYTF.

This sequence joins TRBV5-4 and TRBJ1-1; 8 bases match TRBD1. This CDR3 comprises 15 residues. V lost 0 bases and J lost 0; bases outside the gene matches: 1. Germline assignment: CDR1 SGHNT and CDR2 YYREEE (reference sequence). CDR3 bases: TGTGCCAGCAGCTTGGCAGGGGGCCTGAACACTGAAGCTTTCTTT. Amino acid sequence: CASSLAGGLNTEAFF.